This T cell receptor (beta chain) was retrieved from a study of cytomegalovirus exposure and HLA in healthy donors. A multiplex PCR was run with 60 Vbeta primers and 13 Jbeta primers. Assay: immunoSEQ multiplex PCR; the TCRdb copy retains only in-frame clones and omits some. The data contain some 150,000 clones, 65% to 85% of them seen just once; the ten biggest clones take up around 4.1%. Germline-derived CDR1 and CDR2 are SGDLS and YYNGEE. The CDR3 extends over 12 amino acids. J lost 8 bases, V lost 5 bases, and 5 bases had no gene match. The chain joins TRBV9 to TRBJ1-2; 8 nucleotides line up with TRBD1. Sequenced input: PBMCs. The TCR comes from a woman in her 50s in good health and CMV-seropositive. The CDR3 sequence is CASSQGAGGYTF. The CDR3 DNA reads TGTGCCAGCAGTCAGGGGGCAGGCGGCTACACCTTC.